Following are 6 T cell receptor beta chains from one sample sequenced in a study of T cells after yellow fever vaccination. MiXCR was run by TCRdb on the 5' RACE reads, yielding one entry per CDR3 protein. Found here are hundreds of thousands of distinct CDR3 sequences, about 19% of them singletons; the top ten hold roughly 13%. The sequencing here drew on PBMCs, taken 15 days after the yellow fever booster vaccination. These receptors originate from a man in his thirties or forties who received the YFV17D yellow fever vaccine.

This clonotype was observed a few times. This rearrangement joins TRBV21-1 to TRBJ2-1; the table's D call of TRBD2 was not tested on the DNA. TRBV21-1 is labeled a pseudogene. This CDR3 comprises 20 residues. The CDR3, as DNA: TGTGCCAGCAGCAGAAGGACAGGGATAGCGGGAGGGAGCTCCTACAATGAGCAGTTCTTC. Its protein product is CASSRRTGIAGGSSYNEQFF.

This clonotype was counted ten times or more. The V call is TRBV7-2, the J call TRBJ2-5; 7 positions agree with TRBD2. V lost 3 bases to trimming and J lost 2 bases; unmatched junction nucleotides: 3. The CDR3 loop spans 14 amino acids. Germline CDR1 and CDR2: SGHTA and FQGNSA. The CDR3 protein is CASSLGGRQETQYF. The CDR3 nucleotides read TGTGCCAGCAGCTTGGGGGGGAGGCAAGAGACCCAGTACTTC.

This clonotype was observed a few times. The V gene is TRBV12-3 or TRBV12-4, the J gene TRBJ2-1; 7 bases line up with TRBD2. J lost 7 bases, V lost 1 base, and 4 bases had no gene match. The length of the CDR3 is 14 residues. As DNA, the CDR3 is TGTGCCAGCAGTTTAGGGACTAGGCTGAATGAGCAGTTCTTC. Translating gives CASSLGTRLNEQFF.

The chain has TRBV7-2 and TRBJ2-7; the D gene is possibly TRBD2 (6 bases). CDR1 and CDR2 from the germline V gene are SGHTA and FQGNSA. Trimming left V 5 bases short and J 6 bases short, with 11 bases between. The CDR3 sequence is 12 residues long. The CDR3 DNA sequence: TGTGCCAGCAGCAGGGACTTTTCCGAGCAGTACTTC. Protein sequence: CASSRDFSEQYF.

The rearrangement joins TRBV5-1 to TRBJ1-5; TRBD1 aligns across 7 bases. Germline V gene lookup returns CDR1 SGHRS and CDR2 YFSETQ. The ends lost 5 bases at V and 6 bases at J; junction bases unmatched: 11. The CDR3 contains 15 residues. CDR3 DNA: TGCGCCAGCAGTCGGCAGGGGGAGATGGGTCAGCCCCAGCATTTT. Translation gives CASSRQGEMGQPQHF.

This clonotype was recorded a few times. The chain links TRBV6-1 to TRBJ2-6; the D gene is possibly TRBD1 (6 bases). The CDR3 consists of 13 residues. The V end lost 10 bases, the J end lost 2 bases, and 9 bases lay between the germline ends. From germline, CDR1 is MNHNS and CDR2 SASEGT. CDR3 sequence: CATQGPGANVLTF. CDR3 nucleotides: TGTGCCACACAGGGCCCTGGGGCCAACGTCCTGACTTTC.